This T cell receptor (beta chain) was identified in a study of cytomegalovirus exposure and HLA in healthy donors. About the research overall: From HLA-typed donors, an early data release held tens of millions of unique TCRs.

Germline V CDR1 and CDR2: SGHRS, YFSETQ. This CDR3 region has 13 residues. V dropped 4 bases and J dropped 7 bases, with 12 bases sitting between them. The study ran its PCR with 60 Vbeta and 13 Jbeta primers. The repertoire was sequenced with immunoSEQ multiplex PCR; TCRdb's copy has only in-frame clones and lacks some. The table lists approximately 120,000 clones, 65% to 80% of them singletons. This TCR came from a woman in her thirties or forties in good health and CMV-seropositive. The rearrangement joins TRBV5-1 to TRBJ2-1; D gene unclear. Sequencing was done on a sample of PBMCs. The CDR3: CASSLSRINEQFF. CDR3 bases: TGCGCCAGCAGCCTATCTAGGATAAATGAGCAGTTCTTC.